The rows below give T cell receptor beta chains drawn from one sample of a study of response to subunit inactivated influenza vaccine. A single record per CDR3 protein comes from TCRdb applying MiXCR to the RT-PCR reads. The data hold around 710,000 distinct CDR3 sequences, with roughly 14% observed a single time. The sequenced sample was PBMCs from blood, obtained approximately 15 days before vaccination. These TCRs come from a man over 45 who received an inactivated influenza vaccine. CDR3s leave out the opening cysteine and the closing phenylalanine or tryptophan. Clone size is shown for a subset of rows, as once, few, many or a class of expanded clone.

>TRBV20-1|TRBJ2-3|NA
SARRDYSTDTQY
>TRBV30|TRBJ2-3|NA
ACLDRSDTQY
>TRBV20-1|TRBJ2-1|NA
SARDLRGVGDEQF
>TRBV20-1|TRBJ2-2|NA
SVGTSRGRPTGELF
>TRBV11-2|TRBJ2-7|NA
ASSPTSGVRYEQY
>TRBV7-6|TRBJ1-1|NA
ASSLLASKGGVEAF
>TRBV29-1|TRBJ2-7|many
SVAFGPTYEQY
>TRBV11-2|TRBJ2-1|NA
ASSPTGLPYNEQF
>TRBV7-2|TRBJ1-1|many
ASSLLSGLTEAF
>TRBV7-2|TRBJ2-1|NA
ASSSQGASGEQF
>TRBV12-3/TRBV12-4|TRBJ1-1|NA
ASSFRQRNTEAF
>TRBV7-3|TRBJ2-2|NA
ASSSIAGVSAGELF
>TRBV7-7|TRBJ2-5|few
ASSLRGTEQETQY
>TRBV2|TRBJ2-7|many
ASSEQGYEQY
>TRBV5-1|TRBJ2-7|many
ASSLDSTYEQY
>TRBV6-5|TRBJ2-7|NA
ASSWAPRGRRTYEQY
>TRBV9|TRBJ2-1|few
ASSVGQAGMEQF
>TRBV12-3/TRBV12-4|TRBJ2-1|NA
ASTPQRPPYNEQF
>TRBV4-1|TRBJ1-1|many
ASSQAGDLNTEAF
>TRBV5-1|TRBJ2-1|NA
ASSSNSGASYNEQF